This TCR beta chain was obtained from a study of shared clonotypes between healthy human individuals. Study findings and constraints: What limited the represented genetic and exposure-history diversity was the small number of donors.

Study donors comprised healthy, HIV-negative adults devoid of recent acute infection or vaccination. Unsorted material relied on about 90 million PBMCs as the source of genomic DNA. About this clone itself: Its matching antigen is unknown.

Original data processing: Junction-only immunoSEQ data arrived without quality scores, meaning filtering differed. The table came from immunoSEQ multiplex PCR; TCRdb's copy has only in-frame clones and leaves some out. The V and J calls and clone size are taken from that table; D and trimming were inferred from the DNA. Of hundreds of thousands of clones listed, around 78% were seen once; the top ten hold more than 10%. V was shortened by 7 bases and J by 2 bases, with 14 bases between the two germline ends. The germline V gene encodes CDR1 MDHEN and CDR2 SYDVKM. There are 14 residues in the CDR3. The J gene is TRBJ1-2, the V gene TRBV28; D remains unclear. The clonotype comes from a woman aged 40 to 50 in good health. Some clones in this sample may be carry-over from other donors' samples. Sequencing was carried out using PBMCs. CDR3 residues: CASISPGLNYGYTF. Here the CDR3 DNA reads TGTGCCAGCATTTCCCCGGGCCTCAACTATGGCTACACCTTC.